The 8 T cell receptor beta chains listed next were all sequenced from one sample in a study of T-cell reconstitution after alpha-beta-depleted transplantation in children (dated by TCRdb to the mid-2010s). Receptor amplification or capture employed PCR. For sequencing, an Illumina HiSeq 2500 was employed. Molecular barcoding was employed in the preparation of TCR libraries, with unique molecular identifiers being used to normalize TCRbeta repertoire quantification. In-frame beta chains were kept once TCRdb had trimmed the public reads at Q25 with fastp and called clones with MiXCR. A single entry per CDR3 protein holds the most common genes and DNA from its merged rows. The sample profile shows some 310,000 distinct CDR3 sequences; 23% of them were found once. Around 9.9% of the sample comes from the top ten. This sample's treatment or condition label indicates: allogeneic hematopoietic cell transplantation with graft depleted of TCRalphabeta T cells and CD19 B cells.

The specimen was PBMCs, mostly from graft donor cells, collected 180 days after TCRalphabeta/CD19-depleted stem cell transplant. The receptor set was obtained from a male patient younger than 18 who had a stem cell transplant for acute lymphoblastic leukemia, so the T cells may come from the graft donor.

The CDR3 is CASSEEDQPQHF. The CDR3 DNA sequence: TGTGCCAGCAGTGAAGAGGATCAGCCCCAGCATTTT. The rearrangement links TRBV25-1 to TRBJ1-5, with D uncertain. The CDR3 loop spans 12 amino acids. The germline V gene encodes CDR1 MGHDK and CDR2 SYGVNS. V lost 2 bases and J 5 bases, leaving 4 bases between the germline ends. Supplemented by reference TRBV25-1 and TRBJ1-5, the full variable domain reads EADIYQTPRYLVIGTGKKITLECSQTMGHDKMYWYQQDPGMELHLIHYSYGVNSTEKGDLSSESTVSRIRTEHFPLTLESARPSHTSQYLCASSEEDQPQHFGDGTRLSIL.

The V call is TRBV6-5, the J call TRBJ2-3; unclear D gene. The germline V and J ends were trimmed by 0 bases and 7 bases, with 11 bases remaining between them. The CDR3 is 14 amino acids. Germline CDR1 and CDR2: MNHEY and SVGAGI. CDR3 DNA sequence: TGTGCCAGCAGTTACTCCCCGGGTCCTCATACGCAGTATTTT. It yields the protein CASSYSPGPHTQYF.

This clonotype showed up just once. The junction shows a germline mismatch at one end, possibly a read error. Written as DNA, the CDR3 is TGCGCCAGCATCCAAGATAAGGTAGCGGGAGTGTCCTACGAGCAGTACTTC. This codes for CASIQDKVAGVSYEQYF. This rearrangement joins TRBV4-1 to TRBJ2-7, with 9 bases that match TRBD2. Per the germline V gene, CDR1 is MGHRA and CDR2 is YSYEKL. The CDR3 is made up of 17 amino acids.

This clonotype occurred many times. CDR3: CASSLVGGSGANVLTF. As DNA, the CDR3 is TGTGCCAGCAGTTTAGTAGGGGGATCAGGGGCCAACGTCCTGACTTTC. V and J are TRBV12-3 or TRBV12-4 and TRBJ2-6, with a tentative D call TRBD1 (6 bases). V lost 1 base to trimming and J lost 4 bases, with 11 bases between them. This CDR3 is built from 16 residues.

Only a few counts were recorded for this clonotype. The CDR3 loop reads CASSESMNTEAFF. CDR3 bases: TGCGCCAGCAGTGAGTCGATGAACACTGAAGCTTTCTTT. The chain uses TRBV10-2 and TRBJ1-1; D uncertain. The CDR3 is 13 amino acids. V was pared by 0 bases and J by 0 bases, with 2 bases between. The germline gives CDR1 WSHSY, CDR2 SAAADI.

This sequence joins TRBV6-5 and TRBJ2-7; a weak D match, TRBD1 (5 bases). V was trimmed by 4 bases and J by 8 bases, leaving 21 bases between them. Germline V lookup: CDR1 MNHEY, CDR2 SVGAGI. The CDR3 sequence is 15 residues long. The CDR3 region has the DNA TGTGCCAGCAGTTGGTTTGACAGTGGACCTTACAAGCAGTACTTC. Protein sequence: CASSWFDSGPYKQYF.

Only a few counts were recorded for this clonotype. This chain links TRBV12-3 or TRBV12-4 with TRBJ2-7, with D possibly being TRBD1 (6 bases). Between the trimmed V and J ends, which lost 6 bases and 4 bases, there was a span of 16 bases. CDR3 size: 14 residues. The CDR3 region is CASREGVGAYEQYF. The DNA of the CDR3 is TGTGCCAGCAGGGAAGGGGTGGGGGCTTACGAGCAGTACTTC.

The rearrangement links TRBV4-1 to TRBJ2-1; possibly TRBD2 for D (5 bases). The CDR3 sequence is 13 residues long. Germline CDR1 and CDR2: MGHRA and YSYEKL. V lost 2 bases to trimming and J lost 10 bases, with 12 bases between them. CDR3 DNA: TGCGCCAGCAGCCAACCAGAGGGTAGGGAGCAGTTCTTC. Translation gives CASSQPEGREQFF.